The clone carrying this TCR beta chain occurred once. Its antigen is unknown. CDR3 length equals 14 residues. Trimming took 3 bases from V and 5 from J, leaving 13 bases between them. Per germline, CDR1 MGHRA and CDR2 YSYEKL. The data derive from a study of T cell responses to AZD1222 COVID-19 vaccine. Findings and limits, study-wide: Vaccine-related CD4 TCRs covered spike, predominating at 160-218 and 743-854.

The table came from immunoSEQ multiplex PCR; TCRdb's copy has only in-frame clones and leaves some out. The sample records 140,000 or so clones, roughly nine tenths being singletons. The input for sequencing was peripheral blood, taken 28 days after the second AZD1222 dose. The rearrangement joins TRBV4-1 to TRBJ1-1, with D tentatively TRBD1 (5 bases). The receptor's source is an adult who received the AZD1222 COVID-19 vaccine. This CDR3 is CASSQPGFFTEAFF. CDR3 DNA sequence: TGCGCCAGCAGCCAGCCAGGGTTCTTTACTGAAGCTTTCTTT.